Listed below are T cell receptor beta chains from one sample, sequenced in a study of monozygotic twins with inflammatory bowel disease. TCRdb reanalyzed the 5' RACE reads, giving one entry per CDR3 protein sequence and no DNA. This repertoire comprises around 380,000 distinct CDR3 sequences; its ten largest clones make up 2% to 3%. The specimen was blood. Source of these receptors: a human donor with ulcerative colitis or Crohn's disease, or a healthy co-twin of an affected twin (not recorded which). The CDR3 runs from the conserved cysteine through the conserved F or W. The order of the fields is J gene, CDR3 length, V gene, CDR3 protein.

TRBJ2-1 | 13 | TRBV7-2 | CASSFGAYNEQFF
TRBJ2-7 | 13 | TRBV3-1 | CASSQTSTYEQYF
TRBJ1-1 | 16 | TRBV4-1 | CASSQEGSGTYLGAFF
TRBJ2-1 | 13 | TRBV9 | CASSVVPYNEQFF
TRBJ1-1 | 14 | TRBV12-3/TRBV12-4 | CASSFPGRDREAFF
TRBJ1-3 | 15 | TRBV5-1 | CASSWGTVSGNTIYF
TRBJ2-7 | 13 | TRBV18 | CASSLKGLHEQYF
TRBJ2-7 | 14 | TRBV7-9 | CASSLLTDPREQYF
TRBJ2-1 | 14 | TRBV29-1 | CSVEDWGRGNEQFF
TRBJ2-3 | 14 | TRBV2 | CANGLAIESDTQYF
TRBJ1-2 | 15 | TRBV9 | CASSPTTGTQDGYTF
TRBJ2-1 | 13 | TRBV29-1 | CSVGLNSYNEQFF
TRBJ2-3 | 19 | TRBV7-8 | CASSLAVVSSPKGRDTQYF
TRBJ1-1 | 12 | TRBV29-1 | CSTGQGYGEAFF
TRBJ2-5 | 18 | TRBV24-1 | CATSPPVLVRRAFGTQYF
TRBJ2-7 | 16 | TRBV10-3 | CAISSVDSLPPYEQYF
TRBJ1-5 | 14 | TRBV5-1 | CASSRDQGGQPQHF
TRBJ2-1 | 14 | TRBV20-1 | CSARALATYNEQFF
TRBJ2-5 | 15 | TRBV7-9 | CASSLAGTLQETQYF
TRBJ1-5 | 13 | TRBV7-2 | CASSSHGNQPQHF
TRBJ2-3 | 14 | TRBV9 | CASSPRQKTDTQYF
TRBJ1-1 | 14 | TRBV7-9 | CASSERASNTEAFF
TRBJ2-5 | 15 | TRBV24-1 | CATSDSSVVPETQYF
TRBJ1-1 | 15 | TRBV18 | CASSPPGWEDTEAFF
TRBJ2-5 | 13 | TRBV11-1 | CASSQTRKETQYF
TRBJ1-4 | 16 | TRBV10-3 | CAISRKGTGGDEKLFF
TRBJ2-3 | 13 | TRBV7-2 | CASSFTGIDTQYF
TRBJ2-1 | 15 | TRBV5-5 | CASSLRENSYNEQFF
TRBJ2-3 | 16 | TRBV11-2 | CASSLAAGAQAYTQYF
TRBJ1-2 | 14 | TRBV12-3/TRBV12-4 | CASSPSDRAYGYTF
TRBJ2-3 | 11 | TRBV28 | CASSFLNTQHF